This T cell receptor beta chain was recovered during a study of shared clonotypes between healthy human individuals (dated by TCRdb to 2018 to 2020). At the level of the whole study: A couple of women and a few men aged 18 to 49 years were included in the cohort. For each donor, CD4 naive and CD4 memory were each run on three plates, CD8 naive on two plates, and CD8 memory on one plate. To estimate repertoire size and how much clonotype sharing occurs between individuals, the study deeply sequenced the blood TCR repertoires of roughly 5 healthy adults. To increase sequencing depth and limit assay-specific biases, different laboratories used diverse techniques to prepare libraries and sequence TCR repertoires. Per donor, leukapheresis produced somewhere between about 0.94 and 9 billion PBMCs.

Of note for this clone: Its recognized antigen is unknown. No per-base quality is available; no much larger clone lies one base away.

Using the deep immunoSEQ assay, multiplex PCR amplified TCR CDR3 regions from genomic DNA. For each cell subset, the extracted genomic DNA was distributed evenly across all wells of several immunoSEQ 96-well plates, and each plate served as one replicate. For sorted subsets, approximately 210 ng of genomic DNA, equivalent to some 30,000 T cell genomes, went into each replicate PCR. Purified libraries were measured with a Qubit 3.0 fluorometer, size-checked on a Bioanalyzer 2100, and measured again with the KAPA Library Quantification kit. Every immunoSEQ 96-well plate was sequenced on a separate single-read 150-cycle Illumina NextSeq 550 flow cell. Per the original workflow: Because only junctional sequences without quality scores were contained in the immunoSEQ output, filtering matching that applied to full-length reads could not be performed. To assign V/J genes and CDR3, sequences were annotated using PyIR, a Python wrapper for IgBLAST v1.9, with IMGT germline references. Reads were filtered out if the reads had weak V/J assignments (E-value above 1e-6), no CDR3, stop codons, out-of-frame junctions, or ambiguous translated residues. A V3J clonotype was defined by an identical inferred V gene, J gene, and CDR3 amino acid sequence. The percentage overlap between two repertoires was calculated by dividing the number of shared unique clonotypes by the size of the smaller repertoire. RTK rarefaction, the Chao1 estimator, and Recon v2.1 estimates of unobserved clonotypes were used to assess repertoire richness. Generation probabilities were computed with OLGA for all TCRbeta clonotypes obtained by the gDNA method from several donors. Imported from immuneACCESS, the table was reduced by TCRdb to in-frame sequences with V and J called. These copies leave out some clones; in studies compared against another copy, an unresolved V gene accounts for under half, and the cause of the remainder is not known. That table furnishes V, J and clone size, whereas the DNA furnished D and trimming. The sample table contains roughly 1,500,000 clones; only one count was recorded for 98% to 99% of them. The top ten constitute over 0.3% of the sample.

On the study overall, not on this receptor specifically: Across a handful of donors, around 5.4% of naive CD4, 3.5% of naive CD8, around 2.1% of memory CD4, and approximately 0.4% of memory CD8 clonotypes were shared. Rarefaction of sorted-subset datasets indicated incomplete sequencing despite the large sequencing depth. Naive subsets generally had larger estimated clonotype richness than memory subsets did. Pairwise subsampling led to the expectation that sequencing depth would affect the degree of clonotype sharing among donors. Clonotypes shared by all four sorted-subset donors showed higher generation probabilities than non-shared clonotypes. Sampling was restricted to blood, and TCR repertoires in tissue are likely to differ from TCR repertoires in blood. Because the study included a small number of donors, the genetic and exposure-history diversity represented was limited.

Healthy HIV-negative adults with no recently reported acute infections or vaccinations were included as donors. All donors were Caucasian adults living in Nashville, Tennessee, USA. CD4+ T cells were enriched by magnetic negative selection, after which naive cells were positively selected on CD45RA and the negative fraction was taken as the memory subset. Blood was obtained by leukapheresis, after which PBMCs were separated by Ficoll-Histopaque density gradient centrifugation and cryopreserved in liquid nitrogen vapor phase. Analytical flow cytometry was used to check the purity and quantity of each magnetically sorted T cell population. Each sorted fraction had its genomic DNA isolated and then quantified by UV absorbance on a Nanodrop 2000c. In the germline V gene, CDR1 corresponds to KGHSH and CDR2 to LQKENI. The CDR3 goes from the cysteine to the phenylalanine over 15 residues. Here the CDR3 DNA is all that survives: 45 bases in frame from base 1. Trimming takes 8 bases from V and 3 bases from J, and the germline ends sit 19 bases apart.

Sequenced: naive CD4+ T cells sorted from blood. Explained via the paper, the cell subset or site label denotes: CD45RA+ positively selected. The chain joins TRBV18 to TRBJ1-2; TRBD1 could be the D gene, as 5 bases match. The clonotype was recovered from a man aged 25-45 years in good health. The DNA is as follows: TGTGCCAGCACGGGTCAGGGCCCCGCGGACTATGGCTACACCTTC. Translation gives CASTGQGPADYGYTF.